Following are 5 T cell receptor beta chains from one sample sequenced in a study of OX40 agonist ivuxolimab in advanced cancers. Clones were read by immunoSEQ multiplex PCR, and TCRdb kept only the in-frame ones, dropping some. In the table there are approximately 76,000 clones, 75% to 85% of which are singletons. The sequences come from CD4+ or CD8+ T cells sorted from blood, collected in a trial of the OX40 agonist ivuxolimab. These TCRs come from an adult with an advanced solid tumor such as melanoma, head and neck, liver or kidney cancer.

This chain joins TRBV28 and TRBJ1-2; the match to TRBD1 covers 10 bases. Losses at the gene ends were 7 bases for V and 3 bases for J; bases not matched to a gene: 8. This CDR3 has 15 amino acids. From germline, CDR1 is MDHEN and CDR2 SYDVKM. CDR3 region: CASKTRQGADYGYTF. In nucleotides, the CDR3 is TGTGCCAGCAAAACCCGACAGGGGGCGGACTATGGCTACACCTTC.

This clone was counted once. V usage is TRBV18 and J usage is TRBJ2-2; tentative D call: TRBD1 (5 bases). V lost 2 bases to trimming and J lost 1 base, with 14 bases between them. The CDR3 runs to 17 residues. Germline V gene lookup returns CDR1 KGHSH and CDR2 LQKENI. CDR3 residues: CASSPVRQGWNTGELFF. The CDR3 bases are TGTGCCAGCTCACCAGTCCGTCAGGGATGGAACACCGGGGAGCTGTTTTTT.

V gene TRBV6-6 combines with J gene TRBJ1-1; TRBD1 might be the D (5 bases). The germline CDR1 and CDR2 sequences are MNHNY and SVGAGI (reference sequence). V lost 6 bases and J 3 bases, leaving 20 bases between the germline ends. CDR3 length: 16 residues. Here the CDR3 DNA reads TGTGCCAGCAGCCCTCGCAATATTGTGGGGGACACTGAAGCTTTCTTT. Protein sequence: CASSPRNIVGDTEAFF.

This chain links TRBV7-2 with TRBJ2-7; D may correspond to TRBD1 or TRBD2 (5 bases each). Germline V CDR1 and CDR2: SGHTA, FQGNSA. Trimming pared 1 base from V and 0 bases from J, leaving 10 bases between. This CDR3 region has 15 residues. The CDR3 region has the DNA TGTGCCAGCAGCTTAGGCGAGGGGAGCTCCTACGAGCAGTACTTC. It yields the protein CASSLGEGSSYEQYF.

This clone has a single count. This chain joins TRBV5-6 and TRBJ2-7; 8 bases map to TRBD1. The germline CDR1 and CDR2 sequences are SGHDT and YYEEEE. The CDR3 covers 16 residues. V lost 1 base and J lost 2; bases outside the gene matches: 8. CDR3: CASSLIGQGLTYEQYF. The DNA for the CDR3 is TGTGCCAGCAGCTTGATCGGACAGGGCCTGACCTACGAGCAGTACTTC.